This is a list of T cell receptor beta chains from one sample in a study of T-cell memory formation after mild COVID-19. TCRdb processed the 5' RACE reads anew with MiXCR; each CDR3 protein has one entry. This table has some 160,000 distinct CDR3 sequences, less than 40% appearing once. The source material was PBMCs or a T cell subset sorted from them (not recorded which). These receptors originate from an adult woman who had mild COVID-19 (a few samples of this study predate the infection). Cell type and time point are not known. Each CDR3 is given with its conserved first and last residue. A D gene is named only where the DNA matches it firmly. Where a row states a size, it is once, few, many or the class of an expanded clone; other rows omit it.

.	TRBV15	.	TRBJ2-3	TGTGCCACCAGGGGCAGATCCACAGATACGCAGTATTTT	CATRGRSTDTQYF
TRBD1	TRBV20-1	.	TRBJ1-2	TGCAGTGCTAAAGGACAGGTGATAACCTCTAGAGCTAACTATGGCTACACCTTC	CSAKGQVITSRANYGYTF
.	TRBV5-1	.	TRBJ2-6	TGCGCCAGCAGCTTACCCCTTAGCTCTGGGGCCAACGTCCTGACTTTC	CASSLPLSSGANVLTF
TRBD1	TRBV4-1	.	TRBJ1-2	TGCGCCAGCAGTTTCGGACAGGGCATAGGCTACACCTTC	CASSFGQGIGYTF
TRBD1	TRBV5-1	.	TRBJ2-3	TGCGCCAGCAGCTCTGGGACAGGGCGAGCTAGCACAGATACGCAGTATTTT	CASSSGTGRASTDTQYF
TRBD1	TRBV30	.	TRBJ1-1	TGTGCCCGGGACAGGGGCTTTAACACTGAAGCTTTCTTT	CARDRGFNTEAFF
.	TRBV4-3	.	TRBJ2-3	TGCACCAGCACCCTCCTGGGGACAGATACGCAGTATTTT	CTSTLLGTDTQYF
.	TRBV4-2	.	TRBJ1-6	TGTGCCAGCAGCCAAGATCAAAGTAATTCACCCCTCCACTTT	CASSQDQSNSPLHF
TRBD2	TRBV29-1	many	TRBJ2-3	TGCAGCGTTGTTCCTAGCGGGCCGGGCACAGATACGCAGTATTTT	CSVVPSGPGTDTQYF
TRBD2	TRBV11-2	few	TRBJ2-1	TGTGCCAGCAGCTCCGGGGGGGCCTCCTACAATGAGCAGTTCTTC	CASSSGGASYNEQFF
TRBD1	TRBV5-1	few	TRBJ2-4	TGCGCCAGCAGCTCCGGGACAGGGGCCCAAAACATTCAGTACTTC	CASSSGTGAQNIQYF
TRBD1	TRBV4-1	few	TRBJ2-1	TGCGCCAGCAGCCAGAGGGGTGGACAGGGGTATAGCAATGAGCAGTTCTTC	CASSQRGGQGYSNEQFF
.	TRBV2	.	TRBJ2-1	TGTGCCAGCAGTGACGGTTCGTACCCAGAGCAGTTCTTC	CASSDGSYPEQFF
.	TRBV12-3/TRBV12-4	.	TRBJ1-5	TGTGCCAGCACCGTCGGCCCAGTCAATCAGCCCCAGCATTTT	CASTVGPVNQPQHF
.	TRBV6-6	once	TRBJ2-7	TGTGCCAGCAATCAGGAGGTCTTCGGGGAGCAGTACTTC	CASNQEVFGEQYF
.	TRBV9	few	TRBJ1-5	TGTGCCAGCAGCCCGGGGGGCGGGCAGCCCCAGCATTTT	CASSPGGGQPQHF
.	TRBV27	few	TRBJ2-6	TGTGCCAGCGGGCCATATGGGGCCAACGTCCTGACTTTC	CASGPYGANVLTF
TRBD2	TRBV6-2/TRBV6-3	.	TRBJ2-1	TGTGCCAGCAGTTTAGCGGGAGTTCCCTACAATGAGCAGTTCTTC	CASSLAGVPYNEQFF
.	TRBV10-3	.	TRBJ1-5	TGTGCCATCCAAGACTCCGGACACTCCAATCAGCCCCAGCATTTT	CAIQDSGHSNQPQHF
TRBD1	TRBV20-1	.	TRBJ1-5	TGCAGTGCTAGAGATTCGACAGGGGGGCAGCCCCAGCATTTT	CSARDSTGGQPQHF
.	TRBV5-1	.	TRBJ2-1	TGCGCCAGCAGCGGATTGGGGACCTACGACAATGAGCAGTTCTTC	CASSGLGTYDNEQFF
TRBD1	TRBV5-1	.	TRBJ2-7	TGCGCCAGCAGCACGGGACAGGGAGGAACCTACGAGCAGTACTTC	CASSTGQGGTYEQYF
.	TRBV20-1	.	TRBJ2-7	TGCAGTGCTAGACGGGCAGGGGCTTTGAGCTACGAGCAGTACTTC	CSARRAGALSYEQYF
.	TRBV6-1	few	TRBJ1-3	TGTGCCAGCAGTATAGGACAGCCAGGCTCTGGAAACACCATATATTTT	CASSIGQPGSGNTIYF
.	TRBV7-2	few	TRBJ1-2	TGTGCCAGCAGCTCCCGAAGGTTCGTGGGCTACACCTTC	CASSSRRFVGYTF
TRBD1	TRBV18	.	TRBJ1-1	TGTGCCAGCTCACCACCTCTGAACAGACAGGGGTTTCATAACACTGAAGCTTTCTTT	CASSPPLNRQGFHNTEAFF
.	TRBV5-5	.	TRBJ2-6	TGTGCCAGCAGCTTAAACCCCAGCTCTGGGGCCAACGTCCTGACTTTC	CASSLNPSSGANVLTF
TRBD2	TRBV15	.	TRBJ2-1	TGTGCCACCAGCAGAGTGGGACTAGCGGGAGTGGATGAGCAGTTCTTC	CATSRVGLAGVDEQFF
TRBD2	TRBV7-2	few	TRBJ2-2	TGTGCCAGCAGCGCCGGGACTACTAACACCGGGGAGCTGTTTTTT	CASSAGTTNTGELFF
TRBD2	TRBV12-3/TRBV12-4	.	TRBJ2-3	TGTGCCAGCAAGACTAGCGGGAGCAAGCCAGATACGCAGTATTTT	CASKTSGSKPDTQYF
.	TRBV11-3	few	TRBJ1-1	TGTGCCAGCAGCTTAGCCCACTCCACTGAAGCTTTCTTT	CASSLAHSTEAFF
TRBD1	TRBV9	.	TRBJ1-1	TGTGCCAGCAGCGTGTGGGACAGGGGGGTGAACACTGAAGCTTTCTTT	CASSVWDRGVNTEAFF
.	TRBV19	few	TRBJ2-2	TGTGCCAGTAGGGGTTTCACCGGGGAGCTGTTTTTT	CASRGFTGELFF
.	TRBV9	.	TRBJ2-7	TGTGCCAGCAGCGTAACCCAGAGCTCGGCCGTCTCGGGAGAGCAGTACTTC	CASSVTQSSAVSGEQYF
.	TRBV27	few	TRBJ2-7	TGTGCCAGCAGTCCCGGACCCCCCTACGAGCAGTACTTC	CASSPGPPYEQYF
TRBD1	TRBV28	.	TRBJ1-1	TGTGCCAGCAGGTCGACAGGGGGGACTGAAGCTTTCTTT	CASRSTGGTEAFF
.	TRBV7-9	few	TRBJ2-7	TGTGCCAGCAGCTTAGTTGTAATAGGGAATCACGAGCAGTACTTC	CASSLVVIGNHEQYF
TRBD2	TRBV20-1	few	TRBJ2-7	TGCAGTGCCTGCCACAGCGGGGGGGCTGACGACGAGCAGTACTTC	CSACHSGGADDEQYF
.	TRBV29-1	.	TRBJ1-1	TGCAGCGTCCGGGGGAACACTGAAGCTTTCTTT	CSVRGNTEAFF
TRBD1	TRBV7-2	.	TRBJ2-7	TGTGCCAGCAGCTTACCGGGACAGGACTACGAGCAGTACTTC	CASSLPGQDYEQYF
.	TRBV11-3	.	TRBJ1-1	TGTGCCAGCAGTCCCGGGGGGGAATTGAACACTGAAGCTTTCTTT	CASSPGGELNTEAFF
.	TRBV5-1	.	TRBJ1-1	TGCGCCAGCAGTCCCGGGGGGTTTCCCAAAATCAACACTGAAGCTTTCTTT	CASSPGGFPKINTEAFF
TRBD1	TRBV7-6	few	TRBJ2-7	TGTGCCAGCAGCCCGGACAGGGGAAGTTACGAGCAGTACTTC	CASSPDRGSYEQYF
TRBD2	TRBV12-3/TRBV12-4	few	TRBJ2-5	TGTGCCAGCAGTTCGACTAGCGGGGGGGATGGCCAGTACTTC	CASSSTSGGDGQYF
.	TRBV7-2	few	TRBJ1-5	TGTGCCAGCAGCCCGCACGGGGGGCCCAATCAGCCCCAGCATTTT	CASSPHGGPNQPQHF
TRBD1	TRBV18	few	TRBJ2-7	TGTGCCAGCTCACCAGGACAGGACTTCTACGAGCAGTACTTC	CASSPGQDFYEQYF
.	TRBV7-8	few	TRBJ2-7	TGTGCCAGCAGCTTAGCGCTCGACCCCTCGGGCTACGAGCAGTACTTC	CASSLALDPSGYEQYF
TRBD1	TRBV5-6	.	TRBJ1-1	TGTGCCAGCAGCTTGGTGACAGGGGAAGCTTTCTTT	CASSLVTGEAFF
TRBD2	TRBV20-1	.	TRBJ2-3	TGCAGTGCTAGAGAGGGACTAGCGGGGACCCTACGATACACAGATACGCAGTATTTT	CSAREGLAGTLRYTDTQYF
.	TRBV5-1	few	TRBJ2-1	TGCGCCAGCAGCTGGAACGCGGGACCTTACAATGAGCAGTTCTTC	CASSWNAGPYNEQFF
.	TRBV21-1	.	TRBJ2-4	TGTGCCAGCAGCAATCCTCCGGGTGCCAAAAACATTCAGTACTTC	CASSNPPGAKNIQYF
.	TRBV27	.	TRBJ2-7	TGTGCCAGCAGCCCCAGTGGTATTTCAGGGACCTACGAGCAGTACTTC	CASSPSGISGTYEQYF
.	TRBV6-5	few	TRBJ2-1	TGTGCCAGCACCGATCCCGAGCGGGCGAGTGAGCAGTTCTTC	CASTDPERASEQFF
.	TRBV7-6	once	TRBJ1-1	TGTGCCAGCAGCCGTAGTGAGGGCCGATCTGAAGCTTTCTTT	CASSRSEGRSEAFF
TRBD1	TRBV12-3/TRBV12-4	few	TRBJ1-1	TGTGCCAGCAGTTTAGGAGGGGGCGGAGGGTACACTGAAGCTTTCTTT	CASSLGGGGGYTEAFF
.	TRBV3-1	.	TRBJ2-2	TGTGCCAGCACCTTGGGTGGTCGGGGGAACACCGGGGAGCTGTTTTTT	CASTLGGRGNTGELFF
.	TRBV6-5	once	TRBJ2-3	TGTGCCAGCAGTTTCCGGACACTCACAGATACGCAGTATTTT	CASSFRTLTDTQYF
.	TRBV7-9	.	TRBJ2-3	TGTGCCAGCAGCCCCTCCAGTACAGATACGCAGTATTTT	CASSPSSTDTQYF
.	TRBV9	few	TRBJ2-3	TGTGCCAGCAGCGTACGACGGGACACAGATACGCAGTATTTT	CASSVRRDTDTQYF